Shown below are 23 T cell receptor beta chains from a single sample sequenced in a study of OX40 agonist ivuxolimab in advanced cancers. Only in-frame clones appear in the TCRdb table, and some are missing; sequencing was by immunoSEQ multiplex PCR. The sample lists about 140,000 clones; 85% to 95% were seen once. Specimen: CD4+ or CD8+ T cells sorted from blood, collected in a trial of the OX40 agonist ivuxolimab. These receptor sequences come from an adult with an advanced solid tumor such as melanoma, head and neck, liver or kidney cancer.

The CDR3 sequence is CASSQGLARETQYF. The CDR3, as DNA: TGTGCCAGCAGCCAGGGACTAGCGAGGGAGACCCAGTACTTC. The rearrangement joins TRBV5-4 to TRBJ2-5; TRBD2 agrees at 10 bases. The CDR3 consists of 14 residues. Trimming at V came to 4 bases and at J to 5 bases, leaving 5 bases not matched to a gene. Germline lookup yields CDR1 SGHNT and CDR2 YYREEE (reference sequence).

This rearrangement joins TRBV19 to TRBJ2-3; 9 bases align to TRBD2. V lost 7 bases and J lost 3; bases outside the gene matches: 5. CDR1 LNHDA and CDR2 SQIVND come from the germline V gene (reference sequence). The CDR3 contains 14 residues. The CDR3: CASMKGLATDTQYF. For the CDR3, the DNA is TGTGCCAGTATGAAGGGACTAGCTACAGATACGCAGTATTTT.

This clone was detected only once. The chain links TRBV7-6 to TRBJ1-5; possibly TRBD1 for D (5 bases). With 3 bases removed from V and 4 bases from J, the gap between germline ends came to 7 bases. Germline loops: CDR1 SGHVS, CDR2 FNYEAQ. The CDR3 contains 13 residues. CDR3 sequence reads: CASSLDTNQPQHF. The CDR3 DNA reads TGTGCCAGCAGCTTGGACACAAATCAGCCCCAGCATTTT. Complete variable domain (other parts from reference TRBV7-6 and TRBJ1-5): GAGVSQSPRYKVTKRGQDVALRCDPISGHVSLYWYRQALGQGPEFLTYFNYEAQQDKSGLPNDRFSAERPEGSISTLTIQRTEQRDSAMYRCASSLDTNQPQHFGDGTRLSIL.

The rearrangement links TRBV5-1 to TRBJ1-2; 7 nucleotides align to TRBD1. Germline values: CDR1 SGHRS, CDR2 YFSETQ. The V segment lost 4 bases and the J segment 2 bases; nucleotides outside the gene matches: 2. The CDR3 runs 13 residues. The CDR3 region is CASSPDRNYGYTF. CDR3 nucleotides: TGCGCCAGCAGCCCGGACAGGAACTATGGCTACACCTTC. The full variable domain, rest sourced from reference TRBV5-1 and TRBJ1-2, is KAGVTQTPRYLIKTRGQQVTLSCSPISGHRSVSWYQQTPGQGLQFLFEYFSETQRNKGNFPGRFSGRQFSNSRSEMNVSTLELGDSALYLCASSPDRNYGYTFGSGTRLTVV.

The V gene is TRBV27, the J gene TRBJ1-2, with TRBD1 identical over 7 bases. With V trimmed by 4 bases and J by 5 bases, 7 bases remained unmatched. Germline CDR1 and CDR2: MNHEY and SMNVEV (reference sequence). The CDR3 runs 14 residues. CDR3 residues: CASSSWTGGYGYTF. The CDR3 DNA follows: TGTGCCAGCAGTTCCTGGACAGGAGGGTATGGCTACACCTTC.

The chain couples TRBV9 to TRBJ1-2; no reliable D call. Germline CDR1 SGDLS, CDR2 YYNGEE. V shed 6 bases and J shed 0 bases, with 15 bases lying between them. The CDR3 contains 15 residues. CDR3 residues: CASTTGLDTNYGYTF. DNA for the CDR3: TGTGCCAGCACGACGGGGTTGGATACTAACTATGGCTACACCTTC.

The rearrangement links TRBV19 to TRBJ1-1; D not certain. This CDR3 has 14 amino acids. V gave up 7 bases and J gave up 0 bases, with 12 bases separating them. The germline gives CDR1 LNHDA, CDR2 SQIVND (reference sequence). The CDR3 DNA follows: TGTGCCAGTAACTTAGGCGGCATGAACACTGAAGCTTTCTTT. Its protein is CASNLGGMNTEAFF.

Only one count was recorded for this clone. This chain joins TRBV6-6 and TRBJ1-2, with 9 bases fitting TRBD1. V shed 7 bases and J 3 bases; nucleotides not matched to a gene: 6. Looked up from germline, CDR1 is MNHNY and CDR2 is SVGAGI (reference sequence). The CDR3 loop spans 14 amino acids. CDR3 DNA sequence: TGTGCCAGCAAGAGGACAGGGGAGGACTATGGCTACACCTTC. Amino acid sequence: CASKRTGEDYGYTF.

The chain carries TRBV5-1 and TRBJ2-7, with D perhaps matching TRBD2 (5 bases). CDR1 is SGHRS and CDR2 is YFSETQ in the germline V gene. There are 15 residues in the CDR3. Trimming took 4 bases from V and 7 from J, leaving 21 bases between them. This CDR3 is CASSPAPLDGGEQYF. In nucleotides, the CDR3 is TGCGCCAGCAGCCCAGCCCCCTTGGACGGAGGAGAGCAGTACTTC.

The chain joins TRBV4-3 to TRBJ1-4; no firm D call. The CDR3 spans 12 residues. The germline V and J ends were trimmed by 1 base and 8 bases, with 5 bases remaining between them. The germline gives CDR1 LGHNA, CDR2 YSLEER. Written as DNA, the CDR3 is TGCGCCAGCAGCCAAGGGAGGGAAAAACTGTTTTTT. Its translation is CASSQGREKLFF.

The chain is built from TRBV6-6 and TRBJ2-5; a weak D match, TRBD1 (5 bases). Germline-derived CDR1 and CDR2 are MNHNY and SVGAGI (reference sequence). Trimming cost V 5 bases and J 7 bases, with 17 bases left between them. The CDR3 spans 14 residues. In nucleotides, the CDR3 is TGTGCCAGCAGTCCTACGACAGTATATGGGACCCAGTACTTC. Translating it yields CASSPTTVYGTQYF.

Turning to this clone: The sample holds other DNA sequences that translate to the same CDR3. The genes are TRBV5-4 and TRBJ1-3; TRBD1 might be the D (6 bases). The CDR3 is 16 residues long. Per the germline V gene, CDR1 is SGHNT and CDR2 is YYREEE (reference sequence). Trimming stripped 3 bases from V and 4 bases from J, with 17 bases between. The CDR3 coding sequence is TGTGCCAGCAGCTCCGGGCTCGGGGGCCGGGGAAACACCATATATTTT. Translating gives CASSSGLGGRGNTIYF.

The V call is TRBV28, the J call TRBJ1-2; D is ambiguous. The CDR3 is 15 residues long. Germline loops: CDR1 MDHEN, CDR2 SYDVKM. The V end lost 6 bases, the J end lost 0 bases, and 14 bases lay between the germline ends. CDR3 sequence: CASSPPSRSNYGYTF. Here the CDR3 DNA reads TGTGCCAGCAGCCCACCCAGCCGGTCTAACTATGGCTACACCTTC.

The chain employs TRBV5-1 and TRBJ2-3, with D perhaps TRBD1 or TRBD2 (5 bases each). In germline, CDR1 is SGHRS, CDR2 YFSETQ. This CDR3 is 13 amino acids long. Trimming left V 6 bases short and J 1 base short, with 9 bases between. The CDR3: CASKRGGTDTQYF. The CDR3 region has the DNA TGCGCCAGCAAGAGGGGAGGCACAGATACGCAGTATTTT.

The chain employs TRBV4-1 and TRBJ2-7; 8 positions match TRBD2. The J segment lost 7 bases and the V segment lost 0 bases, leaving 8 bases of the junction unmatched. This CDR3 region has 15 residues. Germline V gene sequence: CDR1 MGHRA, CDR2 YSYEKL. CDR3 sequence reads: CASSQEGRGAREQYF. The DNA of the CDR3 is TGCGCCAGCAGCCAAGAGGGGCGGGGGGCGAGGGAGCAGTACTTC.

The V gene is TRBV9, the J gene TRBJ1-3; TRBD1 matches at 9 bases. Losses at the gene ends were 5 bases for V and 7 bases for J; bases not matched to a gene: 4. Germline V CDR1 and CDR2: SGDLS, YYNGEE. The CDR3 length is 13 residues. The CDR3 DNA sequence: TGTGCCAGCAGTAGCGACAGGGGGAACACCATATATTTT. Amino acid sequence: CASSSDRGNTIYF.

Here the CDR3 reads CASSGSRDAYNEQFF. The CDR3 DNA reads as TGTGCCAGCAGCGGCTCCAGGGATGCCTACAATGAGCAGTTCTTC. V usage is TRBV7-2 and J usage is TRBJ2-1; possible D gene TRBD1, 5 bases. The CDR3 runs to 15 residues. Deletions cut 5 bases from V and 2 bases from J, with 13 bases between. CDR1 and CDR2 from the germline V gene are SGHTA and FQGNSA.

The V and J genes are TRBV10-3 and TRBJ2-7; 9 bases match TRBD1. This CDR3 contains 14 residues. Germline CDR1 and CDR2: ENHRY and SYGVKD. After removal of 7 bases from V and 5 bases from J, the junction contained 9 bases not matched to a gene. CDR3 coding DNA: TGTGCCATCACGGCCGGGACAGGGTCCCACGAGCAGTACTTC. The encoded protein is CAITAGTGSHEQYF.

V is TRBV4-3 and J is TRBJ1-2; D is uncertain. Per the germline V gene, CDR1 is LGHNA and CDR2 is YSLEER. CDR3 length: 15 amino acids. The V and J ends lost 0 bases and 2 bases respectively, with 10 bases between them. CDR3 DNA: TGCGCCAGCAGCCAAGACCCCGCGGGAAACTATGGCTACACCTTC. Its protein product is CASSQDPAGNYGYTF.

The CDR3 DNA reads as TGTGCCAGCAGTTACTCGGGATTGCTCGGGCAAGAGACCCAGTACTTC. Translated, it gives CASSYSGLLGQETQYF. This chain uses TRBV6-5 with TRBJ2-5; D unresolved. The CDR3 extends over 16 amino acids. CDR1 MNHEY and CDR2 SVGAGI come from the germline V gene. V was cut by 0 bases and J by 2 bases, with 13 bases left in between.

The chain is built from TRBV5-1 and TRBJ1-5; D uncertain. The germline CDR1 and CDR2 sequences are SGHRS and YFSETQ. V was clipped by 0 bases and J by 2 bases, with 12 bases between them. The CDR3 is 16 residues long. The CDR3 sequence: CASSLGPGDRNQPQHF. Written as DNA, the CDR3 is TGCGCCAGCAGCTTGGGGCCAGGCGATCGCAATCAGCCCCAGCATTTT.

The V gene is TRBV19, the J gene TRBJ2-1; the D gene is possibly TRBD2 (5 bases). CDR1 is LNHDA, CDR2 SQIVND, per germline (reference sequence). V was shortened by 1 base and J by 7 bases, with 23 bases between the two germline ends. The CDR3 runs 18 residues. The CDR3 DNA follows: TGTGCCAGTAGTATAGCAGCGCCGGCTAGCTGGTCTAGGAATGAGCAGTTCTTC. Protein sequence: CASSIAAPASWSRNEQFF.

The rearrangement joins TRBV5-4 to TRBJ2-5; TRBD1 aligns across 7 bases. In germline, CDR1 is SGHNT, CDR2 YYREEE (reference sequence). The CDR3 loop spans 15 amino acids. V lost 3 bases to trimming and J lost 2 bases; unmatched junction nucleotides: 7. Here the CDR3 DNA reads TGTGCCAGCAGCTGGGAGCGACAGGGACAAGAGACCCAGTACTTC. It is translated as CASSWERQGQETQYF.